The 7 T cell receptor beta chains listed next were all sequenced from one sample in a study of blood T cells in healthy people across ages. A sample-barcoded 5' primer and a J-beta primer mix were used in a second PCR of about 7 to 12 cycles. From the 5' RACE reads, TCRdb called clonotypes with MiXCR, one entry per CDR3 protein. The sample consists of around 1,000,000 distinct CDR3 sequences, around 27% of them appearing once. Another study also made use of these data, one on T cells of mothers and their children.

The sequenced sample was blood. The receptors were gathered from a girl aged 2-10 years in good health.

This clonotype came up a few times. The germline gene is not matched at one end of the junction; a read error may be the cause. V and J are TRBV20-1 and TRBJ2-7; 10 bases are shared with TRBD2. The germline V gene has CDR1 DFQATT and CDR2 SNEGSKA (reference sequence). CDR3 length: 13 residues. This CDR3 reads CSARDQKLGTSVF. The CDR3 DNA reads TGCAGTGCTAGAGATCAGAAATTGGGGACTAGCGTTTTC.

This clonotype was found a few times. The chain combines TRBV10-3 with TRBJ2-7; D is perhaps TRBD1 (5 bases). The CDR3 extends over 12 amino acids. With 0 bases removed from V and 5 bases from J, the gap between germline ends came to 5 bases. CDR1 and CDR2 (germline): ENHRY, SYGVKD. CDR3 nucleotides: TGTGCCATCAGTGAGTCGGGGCACGAGCAGTACTTC. Protein: CAISESGHEQYF.

This clonotype was observed a few times. V usage is TRBV27 and J usage is TRBJ1-5; unclear D gene. The germline CDR1 and CDR2 sequences are MNHEY and SMNVEV (reference sequence). The CDR3 length is 13 residues. V shed 8 bases and J shed 0 bases, with 8 bases lying between them. As DNA, the CDR3 is TGTGCCAGCGCTACCACTAGCAATCAGCCCCAGCATTTT. Translation gives CASATTSNQPQHF.

V usage is TRBV7-2 and J usage is TRBJ2-1; D unresolved. Between the trimmed V and J ends, which lost 3 bases and 5 bases, there was a span of 11 bases. This CDR3 has 14 amino acids. Germline CDR1 is SGHTA and CDR2 is FQGNSA. CDR3 sequence: CASSFVAIHNEQFF. As DNA, the CDR3 is TGTGCCAGCAGCTTTGTGGCCATCCACAATGAGCAGTTCTTC.

The CDR3 region has the DNA TGCAGTGCTAGCCATACAGGGGAGAGTCAGCCCCAGCATTTT. It translates to CSASHTGESQPQHF. The chain has TRBV20-1 and TRBJ1-5, with 7 bases identical to TRBD1. The trim removed 3 bases at V and 6 bases at J, leaving 8 bases unmatched. CDR1 is DFQATT and CDR2 is SNEGSKA in the germline V gene (reference sequence). The CDR3 is made up of 14 amino acids.

About this clonotype: The junction departs from germline at one end; a sequencing error may be responsible. This rearrangement joins TRBV11-3 to TRBJ1-4; D is ambiguous. The CDR3 has 13 amino acids. The germline CDR1 and CDR2 sequences are SGHNT and YENEEA. CDR3 DNA sequence: TGTGCCAGCAGCTCCGCAACTAATGGAAAACTGTTTTTT. Translated: CASSSATNGKLFF.

This clonotype was counted a few times. This chain connects TRBV6-5 to TRBJ1-4; no reliable D call. CDR1 is MNHEY, CDR2 SVGAGI, per germline. The CDR3 runs 13 residues. V was shortened by 10 bases and J by 6 bases, with 15 bases between the two germline ends. The DNA of the CDR3 is TGTGCCACCTCAATGAAGAGGGATGAAAAACTGTTTTTT. This codes for CATSMKRDEKLFF.